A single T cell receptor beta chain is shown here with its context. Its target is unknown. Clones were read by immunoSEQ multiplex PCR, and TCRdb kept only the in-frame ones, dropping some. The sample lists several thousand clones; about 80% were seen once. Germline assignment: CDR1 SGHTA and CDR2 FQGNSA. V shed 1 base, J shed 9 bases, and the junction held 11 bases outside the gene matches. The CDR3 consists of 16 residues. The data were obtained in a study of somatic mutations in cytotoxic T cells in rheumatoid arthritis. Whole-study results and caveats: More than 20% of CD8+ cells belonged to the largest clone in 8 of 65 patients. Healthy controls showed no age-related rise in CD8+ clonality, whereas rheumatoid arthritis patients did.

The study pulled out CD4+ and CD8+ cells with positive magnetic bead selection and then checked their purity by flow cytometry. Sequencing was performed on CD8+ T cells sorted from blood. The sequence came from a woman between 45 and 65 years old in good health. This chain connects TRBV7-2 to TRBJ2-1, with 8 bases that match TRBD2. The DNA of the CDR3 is TGTGCCAGCAGCTTAGAGGGTCCGGGGGGGGCCGCTGAGCAGTTCTTC. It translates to CASSLEGPGGAAEQFF.